Each of the 5 T cell receptor beta chains below was sequenced from the same sample in a study of PD-1 blockade in classical Hodgkin lymphoma. There was relapse after autologous stem cell transplantation in every patient, and there was variation in brentuximab vedotin exposure. Data came from immunoSEQ multiplex PCR; TCRdb stores just in-frame clones and leaves some out. The sample lists 40,000 to 45,000 clones; roughly 72% were seen once. The material was peripheral blood mononuclear cells (PBMCs), obtained before the second cycle of nivolumab. These receptors were obtained from a human donor with classical Hodgkin lymphoma.

The chain recombines TRBV10-3 with TRBJ2-7, with 8 nucleotides matching TRBD1. Germline values: CDR1 ENHRY, CDR2 SYGVKD. CDR3 length: 13 amino acids. The trim removed 0 bases at V and 5 bases at J, leaving 0 bases unmatched. The CDR3 nucleotides are TGTGCCATCAGTGAGTCGACAGGGGACGAGCAGTACTTC. Translating it yields CAISESTGDEQYF.

This clone was detected only a few times. The chain recombines TRBV2 with TRBJ2-7; the D gene is possibly TRBD1 (6 bases). Trimming removed 8 bases at V and 4 bases at J, with 12 bases between. Germline values: CDR1 SNHLY, CDR2 FYNNEI. The CDR3 is 12 amino acids. Written as DNA, the CDR3 is TGTGCCAGCCTCGGACAGTTATACGAGCAGTACTTC. Protein: CASLGQLYEQYF. The variable domain in full, with the rest retrieved from reference TRBV2 and TRBJ2-7, is EPEVTQTPSHQVTQMGQEVILRCVPISNHLYFYWYRQILGQKVEFLVSFYNNEISEKSEIFDDQFSVERPDGSNFTLKIRSTKLEDSAMYFCASLGQLYEQYFGPGTRLTVT.

The genes are TRBV28 and TRBJ1-1; 10 bases fit TRBD1. V was clipped by 4 bases and J by 1 base; unmatched bases: 9. Germline lookup yields CDR1 MDHEN and CDR2 SYDVKM. This CDR3 has 17 amino acids. Here the CDR3 reads CASSYPGTGAGNTEAFF. DNA for the CDR3: TGTGCCAGCAGTTACCCCGGGACAGGGGCGGGGAACACTGAAGCTTTCTTT. The variable domain in full, with the rest retrieved from reference TRBV28 and TRBJ1-1, is DVKVTQSSRYLVKRTGEKVFLECVQDMDHENMFWYRQDPGLGLRLIYFSYDVKMKEKGDIPEGYSVSREKKERFSLILESASTNQTSMYLCASSYPGTGAGNTEAFFGQGTRLTVV.

V usage is TRBV27 and J usage is TRBJ1-2; D uncertain. The germline V and J ends were trimmed by 1 base and 6 bases, with 15 bases remaining between them. CDR1 MNHEY and CDR2 SMNVEV come from the germline V gene (reference sequence). The length of the CDR3 is 15 residues. CDR3 protein: CASSLFGRQGDGYTF. The CDR3 DNA reads as TGTGCCAGCAGTTTATTCGGCCGACAAGGTGATGGCTACACCTTC.

The chain links TRBV27 to TRBJ2-7; 7 positions agree with TRBD2. The V gene end was trimmed by 3 bases and the J gene end by 1 base; junction bases not matched to a gene: 9. The CDR3 is 16 amino acids. The germline gives CDR1 MNHEY, CDR2 SMNVEV (reference sequence). CDR3 residues: CASSFAGEGPSYEQYF. CDR3 DNA sequence: TGTGCCAGCAGTTTCGCGGGAGAGGGCCCTTCCTACGAGCAGTACTTC.